These T cell receptor beta chains were read from a single sample in a study of human versus mouse CDR3 diversity and MHC coevolution. The data were produced by immunoSEQ multiplex PCR, yet TCRdb's version contains in-frame clones alone and is incomplete. The sample holds fewer than 80,000 clones, around 93% seen once. Sample: naive CD4+ T cells from blood. Source of these receptors: a person aged 25 to 75 in good health. The conserved cysteine and the conserved F or W are not part of the CDR3 here. Expanded clones get a size class; other rows say once, few or many, or leave the size out.

v_call	j_call	clone_size	cdr3_aa
TRBV18	TRBJ1-1	.	ASSTGQTNTEAF
TRBV5-5	TRBJ1-6	.	ASSRRGGRADSPLH
TRBV12-5	TRBJ2-7	.	ASGSGSSGGTGYEQY
TRBV19	TRBJ2-4	once	ASSIEPSGRPGLAKNIQY
TRBV5-1	TRBJ2-5	.	ASSLGASGRRRETQY
TRBV7-3	TRBJ2-2	.	ASSLTGDNTGELF
TRBV19	TRBJ2-7	.	ASSSAGHETLYEQY
TRBV4-2	TRBJ1-2	.	ASSPLQGLGSYGYT
TRBV7-2	TRBJ2-3	.	ASSSGRDLTQY
TRBV19	TRBJ2-7	.	ASSPGTGGAEQY
TRBV18	TRBJ1-4	few	ASSPSREANEKLF
TRBV6-1	TRBJ1-4	few	ASSEGTDYNEKLF
TRBV9	TRBJ2-1	.	ASSVGRTGNEQF